This TCR beta chain was retrieved from a study of early T cells in non-severe SARS-CoV-2 infection. Study-wide background: Chains were unpaired, as sequencing was done on bulk RNA from unsorted whole blood. Findings and caveats of the study: Matching with VDJdb favored anti-spike CD8 responses (missing private and CD4 specificities).

Unique molecular identifiers tagged individual cDNA molecules. TCRdb re-called the 5' RACE reads with MiXCR, one entry per CDR3 protein. This table has approximately 69,000 distinct CDR3 sequences, approximately 9.5% appearing once. Germline assignment: CDR1 SGHDN and CDR2 FVKESK. The CDR3 runs to 17 residues. V was shortened by 0 bases and J by 0 bases, with 11 bases between the two germline ends. The sample holds a few counts of this clonotype. Its antigen is undetermined. The receptor comes from an adult who was a healthcare worker with PCR-confirmed SARS-CoV-2 infection or an uninfected control (not recorded which). The chain employs TRBV14 and TRBJ1-4; no clear D gene. Material: whole blood. The CDR3 sequence is CASSQDLVTATNEKLFF. For the CDR3, the DNA is TGTGCCAGCAGCCAAGATTTAGTAACGGCAACTAATGAAAAACTGTTTTTT.